This entry is about one T cell receptor beta chain. The antigen is not known. Treatment noted: about 20 received Ad26.COV2.S at low or high dose, single or two shots; about 5 received placebo; per-sample allocation not given. Sampling occurred on day 63 after the first vaccine or placebo injection. An Ad26 vector expressing Wuhan-strain SARS-CoV-2 spike served as the vaccine. The sample comes from a study of Ad26.COV2.S vaccination and SARS-CoV-2 variants. Study summary: As a participant in COV1001, the donor was in the Ad26.COV2.S trial arm. Study-wide results and limits: Vaccine recipients had higher spike-specific TCR breadth than placebo recipients. Possible underestimation of total T cell responses by the TCR breadth and depth analyses was noted.

Trimming pared 3 bases from V and 0 bases from J, leaving 8 bases between. There are 14 residues in the CDR3. Looked up from germline, CDR1 is MGHDK and CDR2 is SYGVNS. The method was immunoSEQ multiplex PCR; TCRdb's version includes in-frame clones alone and lacks a portion of them. The repertoire holds some 240,000 clones, with around 88% as singletons. Here the sequenced sample was peripheral blood, taken in a trial of Ad26.COV2.S vaccine versus placebo. The sequence came from a person between 18 and 65 years old who received the Ad26.COV2.S COVID-19 vaccine or a placebo. This chain links TRBV25-1 with TRBJ1-2; D is undetermined. Here the CDR3 DNA reads TGTGCCAGCAGTGACTTCGACACTAACTATGGCTACACCTTC. Residues: CASSDFDTNYGYTF.